The source of this TCR beta chain is a study of T cell responses to AZD1222 COVID-19 vaccine. In the case of this clone: Its target is not known.

Some clones are missing from TCRdb's copy, which holds only in-frame ones; the method was immunoSEQ multiplex PCR. The table records 70,000 to 90,000 clones, around 86% of them present only once. The study's findings and limits: Unmutated variant regions are reportedly targeted by nearly half of spike-specific TCRs.

The germline V gene encodes CDR1 SQVTM and CDR2 ANQGSEA. This CDR3 is built from 12 residues. V was cut by 4 bases and J by 1 base, with 5 bases left in between. Sample: peripheral blood, taken on day 0 of AZD1222 vaccination. The genes are TRBV29-1 and TRBJ1-5; D is unresolved. The TCR originated in an adult in good health. CDR3 protein: CSVGGSNQPQHF. CDR3 sequence (DNA): TGCAGCGTTGGAGGGAGCAATCAGCCCCAGCATTTT.